Sequencing of this T cell receptor beta chain was carried out in a study of blood T cell repertoires in COVID-19 (dated by TCRdb to the early 2020s). For the wider study: Samples covering the acute and convalescent phases of COVID-19 were provided by collaborators in the United States, Italy and Spain. Where available, HLA class I and class II types were taken from metadata supplied by the sample provider and were not determined by assay-based typing. A freely available public database, intended as a resource for researchers studying the immune response to SARS-CoV-2, is where the repertoires were released. The prospective study material was composed of cDNA or gDNA derived from T cells, B-cell-depleted T cells, or PBMCs. Samples were obtained from the ongoing ImmuneRACE study (first 160 participants) and from about 1,300 subjects provided by 6 global collaborators. Subjects who had been exposed to COVID-19, were actively infected with it, or had recovered from it provided the deeply sampled blood TCRbeta repertoires that made up the dataset. Sample metadata almost always included a de-identified subject ID, COVID-19 status, age in years and sex. Overall study results and their limits: How much clinical and demographic metadata was included differed by source and by participant, and the metadata was provided uncurated.

The CDR3 goes from the cysteine to the phenylalanine over 13 residues. Only the CDR3 DNA is retained, 39 bases long and in frame from the first base. CDR1 SGHDT and CDR2 YYEEEE were looked up in the germline V gene. Trimming takes 2 bases from V and 3 bases from J, and the germline ends sit 8 bases apart. TCRbeta CDR3 regions were amplified from genomic DNA using the immunoSEQ Assay, a bias-controlled multiplex PCR. As for how the authors treated the data: Within the assay, amplification of reference gene primers was used to estimate how many nucleated cells each sample contained. To quantify the absolute abundance of each unique TCRbeta CDR3 rearrangement, sequence reads were collapsed and filtered. Productive Simpson clonality was computed per sample as the square root of Simpson's diversity index over productive rearrangements. TCRdb retrieved this table from immuneACCESS and kept in-frame rearrangements only. Not all clones are present; in checked studies, unresolved V genes account for under half, and no reason is known for the remainder. That table furnishes V, J and clone size, whereas the DNA furnished D and trimming. For this sample the table gives 60,000 to 75,000 clones, of which around 88% were detected only once. Together, the top ten hold about 18% of the sample.

The collaborating institutions used their own protocols to collect whole blood in K2EDTA tubes. For TCRbeta analysis, collaborators shipped samples in one of three forms: frozen whole blood, isolated PBMCs, or DNA extracted from either of those sample types. Worth noting for this clone: The target of this receptor is not known. The record has no base qualities; no much larger clone is one base away.

The sample consisted of peripheral blood. The TCR was taken from a woman older than 75 with active COVID-19. The chain is assembled from TRBV5-6 and TRBJ1-1; there is no confident call for the D gene. CDR3 loop: CASSFGLDTEAFF. At the DNA level, the sequence is TGTGCCAGCAGCTTTGGGCTCGACACTGAAGCTTTCTTT.